A single sample gave rise to the 28 T cell receptor beta chains below, sequenced in a study of T cell changes during pregnancy in multiple sclerosis. TCRdb's copy holds only in-frame clones and misses some; the assay was immunoSEQ multiplex PCR. The sample contains about 40,000 clones, around nine tenths of which appear only once. Here the sequenced sample was peripheral blood, taken in the first trimester of pregnancy. These receptors originate from a female donor in good health, enrolled as a control in a pregnancy study.

This clone was observed once. V and J are TRBV28 and TRBJ2-7; 9 positions match TRBD1. The CDR3 contains 14 residues. Unmatched junction bases numbered 10, after V lost 7 bases and J lost 6 bases. The V gene's germline CDR1 is MDHEN and CDR2 SYDVKM. CDR3 sequence (DNA): TGTGCCAGCATTACAGGGGGCCAGCCCACCGAGCAGTACTTC. Translation gives CASITGGQPTEQYF.

A single count supports this clone. The rearrangement joins TRBV9 to TRBJ2-3; 11 nucleotides align to TRBD2. The ends lost 0 bases at V and 3 bases at J; junction bases unmatched: 3. Germline V gene sequence: CDR1 SGDLS, CDR2 YYNGEE. The CDR3 is 16 amino acids. CDR3 residues: CASSVELAGATDTQYF. In nucleotides, the CDR3 is TGTGCCAGCAGCGTAGAACTAGCGGGAGCGACAGATACGCAGTATTTT.

The V call is TRBV18, the J call TRBJ2-7; D is perhaps TRBD1 (6 bases). The germline gives CDR1 KGHSH, CDR2 LQKENI. V was trimmed by 2 bases and J by 2 bases, leaving 13 bases between them. The CDR3 runs to 15 residues. The CDR3 protein is CASSPSQGKAYEQYF. In DNA, the CDR3 is TGTGCCAGCTCACCATCGCAGGGGAAAGCCTACGAGCAGTACTTC. Full variable domain (rest looked up from reference TRBV18 and TRBJ2-7): NAGVMQNPRHLVRRRGQEARLRCSPMKGHSHVYWYRQLPEEGLKFMVYLQKENIIDESGMPKERFSAEFPKEGPSILRIQQVVRGDSAAYFCASSPSQGKAYEQYFGPGTRLTVT.

The rearrangement joins TRBV27 to TRBJ2-7; 9 nucleotides match TRBD2. CDR3 length equals 14 residues. Germline loops: CDR1 MNHEY, CDR2 SMNVEV (reference sequence). V shed 5 bases, J shed 0 bases, and the junction held 2 bases outside the gene matches. The CDR3 DNA is TGTGCCAGCAGTCCGACTAGCGGCTCCTACGAGCAGTACTTC. It translates to CASSPTSGSYEQYF.

The V call is TRBV7-9, the J call TRBJ1-2, with a possible D match to TRBD1 (5 bases). The germline V gene has CDR1 SEHNR and CDR2 FQNEAQ (reference sequence). This CDR3 has 16 residues. With 5 bases removed from V and 2 bases from J, the gap between germline ends came to 18 bases. The CDR3 sequence is CASSPGGGRKNYGYTF. DNA for the CDR3: TGTGCCAGCAGCCCGGGGGGAGGGCGCAAAAACTATGGCTACACCTTC.

The chain couples TRBV18 to TRBJ1-1; TRBD1 matches 7 bases. Looked up from germline, CDR1 is KGHSH and CDR2 is LQKENI. V trimming: 3 bases; J trimming: 4 bases; junction bases outside the gene matches: 5. This CDR3 is 14 amino acids long. The CDR3 here is CASSPRQGGTEAFF. DNA for the CDR3: TGTGCCAGCTCACCGAGACAGGGCGGCACTGAAGCTTTCTTT.

CDR3 nucleotide sequence: TGCAGCCACTCCACCAGCGTAAACAATGAGCAGTTCTTC. Amino acids: CSHSTSVNNEQFF. The chain employs TRBV29-1 and TRBJ2-1, with D hard to call. This CDR3 contains 13 residues. Trimming stripped 8 bases from V and 5 bases from J, with 16 bases between. In germline, CDR1 is SQVTM, CDR2 ANQGSEA.

The rearrangement uses TRBV6-1 and TRBJ2-5, with TRBD1 matching 8 bases. CDR3 length equals 15 residues. Germline assignment: CDR1 MNHNS and CDR2 SASEGT. The V segment lost 5 bases and the J segment 4 bases; nucleotides outside the gene matches: 9. The CDR3 DNA sequence: TGTGCCAGCAGTACCGGACAGGGAGATCTAGAGACCCAGTACTTC. Its protein is CASSTGQGDLETQYF.

The V and J genes are TRBV7-9 and TRBJ1-6; a possible D gene is TRBD1 (5 bases). The V and J ends lost 1 base and 5 bases respectively, with 9 bases between them. Germline V gene lookup returns CDR1 SEHNR and CDR2 FQNEAQ (reference sequence). This CDR3 is 15 amino acids long. The CDR3 region is CASSLVQGDNSPLHF. In nucleotides, the CDR3 is TGTGCCAGCAGCTTAGTACAAGGGGATAATTCACCCCTCCACTTT.

This chain connects TRBV6-5 to TRBJ1-1; weak D call: TRBD1 (5 bases). The CDR3 loop spans 14 amino acids. V lost 6 bases and J 1 base, leaving 12 bases between the germline ends. Germline CDR1 is MNHEY and CDR2 is SVGAGI. Here the CDR3 DNA reads TGTGCCAGCAGCCTTCGGGGGGGGAACACTGAAGCTTTCTTT. Amino acids: CASSLRGGNTEAFF.

V usage is TRBV25-1 and J usage is TRBJ2-3; tentative D call: TRBD2 (5 bases). CDR3 size: 17 residues. Trimming left V 3 bases short and J 2 bases short, with 18 bases between. The germline V gene encodes CDR1 MGHDK and CDR2 SYGVNS. CDR3 nucleotides: TGTGCCAGCAGTGAGGCAACGGGGTTCAAGTACACAGATACGCAGTATTTT. It translates to CASSEATGFKYTDTQYF.

The rearrangement links TRBV7-3 to TRBJ2-1; D is possibly TRBD2 (7 bases). The CDR3 contains 16 residues. V shed 8 bases and J shed 7 bases, with 24 bases lying between them. CDR1 and CDR2 from the germline V gene are SGHTA and FQGTGA. The CDR3 loop is CASAPSGAGVRNEQFF. CDR3 nucleotide sequence: TGTGCCAGCGCGCCATCAGGGGCGGGAGTACGGAATGAGCAGTTCTTC.

The chain couples TRBV4-2 to TRBJ1-1; D is uncertain. The CDR3 consists of 14 residues. V was shortened by 4 bases and J by 4 bases, with 13 bases between the two germline ends. Germline V gives CDR1 LGHNA, CDR2 YNFKEQ. CDR3 coding DNA: TGTGCCAGCAGCCCAAAGGAGGGCTCCACTGAAGCTTTCTTT. Amino acids: CASSPKEGSTEAFF.

The rearrangement joins TRBV29-1 to TRBJ2-3; D remains unclear. The V end lost 3 bases, the J end lost 0 bases, and 10 bases lay between the germline ends. Germline CDR1 and CDR2: SQVTM and ANQGSEA. The CDR3 consists of 14 residues. This CDR3 is CSVEVADSTDTQYF. The CDR3 bases are TGCAGCGTTGAGGTAGCCGATAGCACAGATACGCAGTATTTT.

The rearrangement links TRBV5-1 to TRBJ2-7; D is possibly TRBD2 (5 bases). Germline V CDR1 and CDR2: SGHRS, YFSETQ. Trimming took 1 base from V and 4 from J, leaving 9 bases between them. The CDR3 length is 13 residues. The CDR3 reads CASSLNSEYEQYF. Here the CDR3 DNA reads TGCGCCAGCAGCTTGAATAGCGAATACGAGCAGTACTTC.

The CDR3 spells CASRPSGNEQFF. CDR3 DNA: TGTGCCAGCAGGCCTTCCGGCAATGAGCAGTTCTTC. The V and J genes are TRBV6-5 and TRBJ2-1, with D unresolved. V was pared by 6 bases and J by 6 bases, with 9 bases between. The germline CDR1 and CDR2 sequences are MNHEY and SVGAGI. The CDR3 runs to 12 residues.

The V call is TRBV7-3, the J call TRBJ2-1; TRBD2 agrees at 11 bases. The CDR3 runs 15 residues. The V segment lost 2 bases and the J segment 7 bases; nucleotides outside the gene matches: 4. Looked up from germline, CDR1 is SGHTA and CDR2 is FQGTGA. The CDR3 region is CASSLLLAGGNEQFF. CDR3 DNA: TGTGCCAGCAGCTTATTGCTAGCGGGAGGTAATGAGCAGTTCTTC.

The chain carries TRBV5-1 and TRBJ2-7, with 8 bases that match TRBD1. CDR1 SGHRS and CDR2 YFSETQ come from the germline V gene. This CDR3 has 15 amino acids. The V and J ends lost 2 bases and 0 bases, in that order; junction bases with no gene match: 4. The CDR3 protein is CASSFRTGISYEQYF. The CDR3 DNA is TGCGCCAGCAGCTTCCGGACAGGGATCTCCTACGAGCAGTACTTC.

The V call is TRBV5-5, the J call TRBJ1-2; tentative D call: TRBD1 (5 bases). The CDR3 runs to 13 residues. In germline, CDR1 is SGHKS, CDR2 YYEKEE (reference sequence). V lost 4 bases, J lost 4 bases, and 11 bases lay in between. CDR3 sequence reads: CASSLDSTYGYTF. Here the CDR3 DNA reads TGTGCCAGCAGCCTCGACAGTACCTATGGCTACACCTTC.

The chain uses TRBV5-1 and TRBJ2-1, with TRBD2 identical over 10 bases. Germline-derived CDR1 and CDR2 are SGHRS and YFSETQ. This CDR3 has 14 amino acids. V dropped 3 bases and J dropped 10; count of bases not matched to a gene: 7. The CDR3 nucleotides are TGCGCCAGCAGCTCCCTAGCGGGAGCGGGGGAGCAGTTCTTC. Translation gives CASSSLAGAGEQFF.

The chain uses TRBV6-5 and TRBJ1-1; no clear D. V was shortened by 6 bases and J by 5 bases, with 7 bases between the two germline ends. The germline CDR1 and CDR2 sequences are MNHEY and SVGAGI. The CDR3 loop spans 11 amino acids. The CDR3 reads CASRAGTEAFF. CDR3 nucleotides: TGTGCCAGCAGGGCCGGGACTGAAGCTTTCTTT.

This clone was seen only a few times. The V gene is TRBV9, the J gene TRBJ1-3; D gene ambiguous. The CDR3 has 19 residues. Germline V gene lookup returns CDR1 SGDLS and CDR2 YYNGEE. Deletions cut 0 bases from V and 0 bases from J, with 19 bases between. The CDR3 DNA follows: TGTGCCAGCAGCGTAGATATGGGCCCCCCAATCTTCTCTGGAAACACCATATATTTT. It is translated as CASSVDMGPPIFSGNTIYF.

The chain employs TRBV21-1 and TRBJ1-2. TRBV21-1 has pseudogene status. The CDR3 spans 11 residues. CDR3 sequence: CASPSGDGYTF. For the CDR3, the DNA is TGTGCCAGCCCCAGCGGGGATGGCTACACCTTC.

This clone was seen a few times. Other nucleotide sequences in the sample specify the same CDR3. The chain recombines TRBV7-3 with TRBJ1-6, with 8 bases lining up with TRBD1. V dropped 4 bases and J dropped 10; count of bases not matched to a gene: 6. The CDR3 is 14 amino acids. In germline, CDR1 is SGHTA, CDR2 FQGTGA. CDR3 sequence: CASSSTGVASPLHF. DNA of the CDR3: TGTGCCAGCAGCTCGACAGGGGTAGCATCACCCCTCCACTTT.

The chain joins TRBV9 to TRBJ2-7; the match to TRBD2 covers 7 bases. The CDR3 is 15 residues long. Unmatched junction bases numbered 10, after V lost 4 bases and J lost 3 bases. CDR1 and CDR2 from the germline V gene are SGDLS and YYNGEE. CDR3 amino acids: CASSPISGGRYEQYF. DNA of the CDR3: TGTGCCAGCAGCCCCATATCGGGGGGTCGCTACGAGCAGTACTTC.

This chain uses TRBV27 with TRBJ1-2, with TRBD1 matching over 7 bases. The V gene end was trimmed by 5 bases and the J gene end by 7 bases; junction bases not matched to a gene: 10. Germline V gene data show CDR1 as MNHEY and CDR2 as SMNVEV (reference sequence). The CDR3 spans 14 residues. The CDR3 DNA reads as TGTGCCAGCAGTCAACTACAGGGGTGGGGTGGCTACACCTTC. This sequence encodes CASSQLQGWGGYTF.

The DNA for the CDR3 is TGTGCCAGCAGCGCTACAGACGAGCAGTTCTTC. Its protein product is CASSATDEQFF. The rearrangement links TRBV7-2 to TRBJ2-1; unclear D gene. Germline lookup yields CDR1 SGHTA and CDR2 FQGNSA. Between the trimmed V and J ends, which lost 5 bases and 10 bases, there was a span of 9 bases. The CDR3 extends over 11 amino acids. Full variable domain (rest looked up from reference TRBV7-2 and TRBJ2-1): GAGVSQSPSNKVTEKGKDVELRCDPISGHTALYWYRQSLGQGLEFLIYFQGNSAPDKSGLPSDRFSAERTGGSVSTLTIQRTQQEDSAVYLCASSATDEQFFGPGTRLTVL.

The V gene is TRBV29-1, the J gene TRBJ2-3, with TRBD2 as a possible D gene (7 bases). Germline loops: CDR1 SQVTM, CDR2 ANQGSEA. Trimming cost V 3 bases and J 5 bases, with 12 bases left between them. This CDR3 has 13 residues. The DNA for the CDR3 is TGCAGCGTTGACGGGGGGCGGATAGATACGCAGTATTTT. This codes for CSVDGGRIDTQYF.